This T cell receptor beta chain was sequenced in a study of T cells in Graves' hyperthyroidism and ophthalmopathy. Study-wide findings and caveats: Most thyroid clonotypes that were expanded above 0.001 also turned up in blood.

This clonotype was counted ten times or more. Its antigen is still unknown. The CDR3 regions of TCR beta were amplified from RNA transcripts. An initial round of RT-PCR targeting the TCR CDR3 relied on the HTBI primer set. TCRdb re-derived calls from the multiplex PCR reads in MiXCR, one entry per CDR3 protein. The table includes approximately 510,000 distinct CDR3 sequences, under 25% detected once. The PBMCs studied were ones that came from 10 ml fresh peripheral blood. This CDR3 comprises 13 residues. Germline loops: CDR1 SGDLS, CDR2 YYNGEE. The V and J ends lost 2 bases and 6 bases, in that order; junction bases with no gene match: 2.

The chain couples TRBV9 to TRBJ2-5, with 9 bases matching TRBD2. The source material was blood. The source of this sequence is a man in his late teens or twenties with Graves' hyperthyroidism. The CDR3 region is CASSVAGGQTQYF. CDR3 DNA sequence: TGTGCCAGCAGCGTGGCGGGGGGGCAGACCCAGTACTTC. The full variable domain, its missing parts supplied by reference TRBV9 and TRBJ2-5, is DSGVTQTPKHLITATGQRVTLRCSPRSGDLSVYWYQQSLDQGLQFLIQYYNGEERAKGNILERFSAQQFPDLHSELNLSSLELGDSALYFCASSVAGGQTQYFGPGTRLLVL.